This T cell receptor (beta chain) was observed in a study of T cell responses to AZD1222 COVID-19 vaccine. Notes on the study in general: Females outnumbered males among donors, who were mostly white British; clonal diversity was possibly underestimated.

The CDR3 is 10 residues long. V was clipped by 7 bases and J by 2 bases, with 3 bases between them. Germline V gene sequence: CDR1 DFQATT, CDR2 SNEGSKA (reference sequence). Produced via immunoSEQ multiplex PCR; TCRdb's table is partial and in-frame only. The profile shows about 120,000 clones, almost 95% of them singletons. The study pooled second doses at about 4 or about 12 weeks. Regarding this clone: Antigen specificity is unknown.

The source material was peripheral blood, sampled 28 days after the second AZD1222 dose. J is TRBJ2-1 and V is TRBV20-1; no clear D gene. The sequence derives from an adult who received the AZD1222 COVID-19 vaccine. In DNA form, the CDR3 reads TGCAGTGGAGCCTACAATGAGCAGTTCTTC. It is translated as CSGAYNEQFF.